This T cell receptor beta chain was sequenced for a study of blood T cell repertoires in COVID-19 (dated by TCRdb to the early 2020s). About the investigation overall: Samples from collaborators originated in the United States, Italy and Spain and spanned both the acute and convalescent phases of COVID-19. The prospective study material was composed of cDNA or gDNA derived from T cells, B-cell-depleted T cells, or PBMCs. Deeply sampled blood TCRbeta repertoires from subjects exposed to, actively infected with, or recovered from COVID-19 were included in the dataset. The repertoires were made available in a free public database intended to serve as a resource for research on the immune response to SARS-CoV-2. The samples were drawn from two sources: the first 160 participants of the ongoing ImmuneRACE study, and fewer than 1,500 subjects contributed by 6 global collaborators. Nearly every sample came with metadata listing a de-identified subject ID, COVID-19 status, age in years and sex. Where HLA class I and class II types were available, the types were taken from metadata supplied by the sample provider, not from assay-based typing.

The immunoSEQ Assay, a bias-controlled multiplex PCR, was used to amplify TCRbeta CDR3 regions from genomic DNA. Per the authors' processing: The number of nucleated cells in each sample was estimated from the amplification of reference gene primers within the assay. To quantify the absolute abundance of each unique TCRbeta CDR3 rearrangement, sequence reads were collapsed and filtered. Productive Simpson clonality was computed per sample as the square root of Simpson's diversity index over productive rearrangements. As stored in TCRdb, this immuneACCESS dataset retains in-frame rearrangements with V and J assigned. A fraction of the clones does not appear; measured against another copy, unresolved V genes explain less than half of the discrepancy, and the remainder lacks a known reason. V, J and clone size are those of that table, while D and trimming were read from the DNA. The sample table records approximately 72,000 clones; around 85% of these occur just once. The ten most abundant clones make up about a third of the sample.

A word on this clone: No cognate antigen has been identified for it. The input lacks base qualities; no much larger clone sits a single base away.

The CDR3, cysteine through phenylalanine, is 16 amino acids long. Only the CDR3 portion is preserved as DNA: 48 bases, with reading frame beginning at the first base. The germline V gene (reference sequence) gives CDR1 as LGHDT and CDR2 as YNNKEL. Between the V and J ends, shortened by 3 bases and 0 bases respectively, the junction contains 14 bases. Collaborating institutions collected whole blood in K2EDTA tubes following their own protocols. For TCRbeta analysis, collaborators shipped samples in one of three forms: frozen whole blood, isolated PBMCs, or DNA extracted from either of those sample types. Points the paper makes about the study in general: The amount of clinical and demographic metadata varied by source and participant and was provided uncurated.

The receptor comes from a woman over 75 with active or convalescent COVID-19. Sequenced material: peripheral blood. Rearrangement joined TRBV3-1 (or the pseudogene TRBV3-2) to TRBJ2-5; TRBD2 is a weak D gene call, 5 bases matching. At the DNA level, the sequence is TGTGCCAGCAGCCACCTAGGCCTTAGCGACCAAGAGACCCAGTACTTC. This encodes CASSHLGLSDQETQYF.